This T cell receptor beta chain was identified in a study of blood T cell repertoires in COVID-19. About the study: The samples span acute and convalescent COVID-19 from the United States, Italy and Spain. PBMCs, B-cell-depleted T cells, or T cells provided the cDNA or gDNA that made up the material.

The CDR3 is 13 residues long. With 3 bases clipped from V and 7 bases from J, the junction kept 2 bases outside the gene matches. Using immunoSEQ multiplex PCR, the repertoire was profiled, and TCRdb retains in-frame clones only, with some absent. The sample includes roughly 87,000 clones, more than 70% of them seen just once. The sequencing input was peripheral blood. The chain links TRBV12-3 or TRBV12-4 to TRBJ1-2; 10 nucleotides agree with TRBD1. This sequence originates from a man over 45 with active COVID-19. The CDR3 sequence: CASSFGTGVGYTF. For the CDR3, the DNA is TGTGCCAGCAGTTTCGGGACAGGGGTTGGCTACACCTTC.